The 12 T cell receptor beta chains in this list originate from one sample, sequenced in a study of blood T cell repertoires in COVID-19. Generated by immunoSEQ multiplex PCR, the TCRdb table keeps only in-frame clones and is missing some. The table lists about 61,000 clones, approximately 87% of them singletons. Sample: peripheral blood. These receptors were collected from a human donor in a cohort sampled during active COVID-19.

The genes are TRBV19 and TRBJ1-4, with TRBD1 matching 8 bases. The CDR3 totals 12 residues. Germline CDR1 is LNHDA and CDR2 is SQIVND (reference sequence). With 10 bases clipped from V and 8 bases from J, the junction kept 6 bases outside the gene matches. CDR3 sequence: CATKDRDEKLFF. As DNA, the CDR3 is TGTGCCACCAAGGACAGGGACGAAAAACTGTTTTTT.

V and J are TRBV7-9 and TRBJ2-3, with 10 nucleotides matching TRBD2. Per germline, CDR1 SEHNR and CDR2 FQNEAQ (reference sequence). Unmatched junction bases numbered 8, after V lost 3 bases and J lost 2 bases. The CDR3 covers 17 residues. The CDR3 region has the DNA TGTGCCAGCAGCTTTCCATTTAGCGGGAGGACCACAGATACGCAGTATTTT. Translated: CASSFPFSGRTTDTQYF.

V and J are TRBV7-2 and TRBJ1-4; the match to TRBD1 covers 8 bases. The CDR3 has 14 amino acids. The germline CDR1 and CDR2 sequences are SGHTA and FQGNSA. Trimming at V came to 5 bases and at J to 8 bases, leaving 7 bases not matched to a gene. CDR3 loop: CASSPGQGGEKLFF. In DNA form, the CDR3 reads TGTGCCAGCAGCCCCGGACAGGGAGGCGAAAAACTGTTTTTT.

The gene calls are TRBV28 and TRBJ1-2; a weak D match, TRBD1 (6 bases). The CDR3 consists of 14 residues. Germline V gene sequence: CDR1 MDHEN, CDR2 SYDVKM. V gave up 6 bases and J gave up 4 bases, with 15 bases separating them. The CDR3 sequence: CASSSTDRVYGYTF. The CDR3 coding sequence is TGTGCCAGCAGCTCCACGGACAGAGTCTATGGCTACACCTTC.

The chain couples TRBV27 to TRBJ2-7; 10 bases map to TRBD1. CDR1 is MNHEY and CDR2 is SMNVEV in the germline V gene (reference sequence). J lost 3 bases, V lost 5 bases, and 7 bases had no gene match. The CDR3 has 15 residues. CDR3 nucleotide sequence: TGTGCCAGCAGTGAAGACAGGGGGCTGTTCTACGAGCAGTACTTC. Its protein product is CASSEDRGLFYEQYF.

This chain connects TRBV5-3 to TRBJ2-3; possibly TRBD1 for D (6 bases). TRBV5-3 is an open reading frame whose function is uncertain. The CDR3 runs 16 residues. V shed 4 bases and J shed 0 bases, with 15 bases lying between them. The CDR3 loop is CARSPKGQPSTDTQYF. CDR3 in DNA: TGTGCCAGAAGCCCAAAGGGACAACCAAGCACAGATACGCAGTATTTT.

V usage is TRBV27 and J usage is TRBJ1-2; 8 bases line up with TRBD1. With V trimmed by 1 base and J by 1 base, 2 bases remained unmatched. Germline values: CDR1 MNHEY, CDR2 SMNVEV (reference sequence). This CDR3 has 15 residues. CDR3 region: CASSLYRGSNYGYTF. The CDR3 coding sequence is TGTGCCAGCAGTTTATACAGGGGGAGTAACTATGGCTACACCTTC.

The chain links TRBV7-2 to TRBJ2-1; 9 bases align to TRBD2. Germline values: CDR1 SGHTA, CDR2 FQGNSA. The CDR3 totals 15 residues. Trimming cost V 6 bases and J 4 bases; bases outside gene matches: 7. The CDR3 DNA sequence: TGTGCCAGCAGTGACGGACTAGCGTGGTACAATGAGCAGTTCTTC. It codes for CASSDGLAWYNEQFF.

The chain employs TRBV30 and TRBJ1-2, with TRBD1 identical over 7 bases. The CDR3 consists of 17 residues. Germline loops: CDR1 GTSNPN, CDR2 SVGIG (reference sequence). Trimming removed 2 bases from V and 4 bases from J; junction bases left unmatched: 16. The CDR3 region has the DNA TGTGCCTGGAGTATACCCCTAGCCGGGACAGTCAGCTATGGCTACACCTTC. This sequence encodes CAWSIPLAGTVSYGYTF.

The chain couples TRBV3-1 (or the pseudogene TRBV3-2) to TRBJ1-1; no reliable D call. The CDR3 extends over 18 amino acids. Trimming removed 6 bases from V and 0 bases from J, with 23 bases in between. Germline lookup yields CDR1 LGHDT and CDR2 YNNKEL (reference sequence). The CDR3 loop reads CASSFGEGRLAMNTEAFF. The CDR3 DNA reads TGTGCCAGCAGTTTCGGGGAGGGTAGATTAGCGATGAACACTGAAGCTTTCTTT.

The V and J genes are TRBV5-8 and TRBJ1-2, with TRBD1 as a possible D gene (5 bases). Deletions cut 0 bases from V and 6 bases from J, with 18 bases between. This CDR3 has 16 residues. Germline loops: CDR1 SGHTS, CDR2 YDEGEE. This chain's CDR3 is CASSLDAFREGDGYTF. The CDR3 DNA sequence: TGTGCCAGCAGCTTGGATGCTTTCAGGGAAGGGGATGGCTACACCTTC.

V gene TRBV28 combines with J gene TRBJ1-1; 8 nucleotides agree with TRBD1. This CDR3 comprises 15 residues. After removal of 3 bases from V and 1 base from J, the junction contained 4 bases not matched to a gene. Germline V lookup: CDR1 MDHEN, CDR2 SYDVKM. DNA of the CDR3: TGTGCCAGCAGTTTGGCTGGACAGGGGAACACTGAAGCTTTCTTT. Amino acid sequence: CASSLAGQGNTEAFF.